What follows are 3 T cell receptor beta chains derived from one specimen sequenced in a study of technical replicates of blood from a few donors. The assay was immunoSEQ multiplex PCR, and TCRdb's table has in-frame clones only and misses some. Found here are 75,000 to 100,000 clones, approximately 95% of them singletons; the top ten hold over 0.25%. The sequencing sample was made of T cells isolated from PBMCs. These receptors all stem from a human donor in good health.

The chain recombines TRBV6-1 with TRBJ2-3; 9 bases line up with TRBD2. CDR3 length: 14 amino acids. The trim removed 10 bases at V and 1 base at J, leaving 6 bases unmatched. CDR1 is MNHNS, CDR2 SASEGT, per germline. The CDR3 DNA reads as TGTGCCACGTGCCAGCGGGGGGGCACAGATACGCAGTATTTT. It specifies CATCQRGGTDTQYF.

The rearrangement links TRBV7-2 to TRBJ2-7, with TRBD2 as a possible D gene (6 bases). The V and J ends lost 1 base and 6 bases respectively, with 10 bases between them. The V gene's germline CDR1 is SGHTA and CDR2 FQGNSA. The CDR3 runs 13 residues. As DNA, the CDR3 is TGTGCCAGCAGCTTAGTGGAGGGGAGCGAGCAGTACTTC. It encodes CASSLVEGSEQYF.

The J gene is TRBJ2-5, the V gene TRBV19, with 7 bases lining up with TRBD2. V dropped 5 bases and J dropped 3; count of bases not matched to a gene: 12. From germline, CDR1 is LNHDA and CDR2 SQIVND (reference sequence). The CDR3 has 16 residues. The CDR3 nucleotides are TGTGCCAGTAGTGCCCTCCGCCTAGCGGAAGAAGAGACCCAGTACTTC. It codes for CASSALRLAEEETQYF.